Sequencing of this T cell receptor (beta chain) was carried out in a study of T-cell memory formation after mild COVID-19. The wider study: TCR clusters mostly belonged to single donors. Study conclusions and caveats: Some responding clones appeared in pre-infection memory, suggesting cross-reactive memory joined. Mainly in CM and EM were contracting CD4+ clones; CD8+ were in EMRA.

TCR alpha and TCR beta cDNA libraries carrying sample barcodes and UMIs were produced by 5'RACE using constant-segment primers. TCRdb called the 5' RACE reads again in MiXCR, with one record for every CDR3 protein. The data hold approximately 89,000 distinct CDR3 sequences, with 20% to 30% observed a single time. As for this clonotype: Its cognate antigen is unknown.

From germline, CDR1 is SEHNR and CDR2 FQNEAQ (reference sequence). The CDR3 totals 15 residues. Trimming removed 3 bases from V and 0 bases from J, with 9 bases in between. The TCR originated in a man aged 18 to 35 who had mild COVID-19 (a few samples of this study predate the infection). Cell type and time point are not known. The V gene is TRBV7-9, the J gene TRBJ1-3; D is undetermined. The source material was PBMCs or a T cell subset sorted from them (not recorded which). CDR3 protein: CASSFPQASGNTIYF. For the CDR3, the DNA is TGTGCCAGCAGCTTCCCGCAGGCCTCTGGAAACACCATATATTTT.